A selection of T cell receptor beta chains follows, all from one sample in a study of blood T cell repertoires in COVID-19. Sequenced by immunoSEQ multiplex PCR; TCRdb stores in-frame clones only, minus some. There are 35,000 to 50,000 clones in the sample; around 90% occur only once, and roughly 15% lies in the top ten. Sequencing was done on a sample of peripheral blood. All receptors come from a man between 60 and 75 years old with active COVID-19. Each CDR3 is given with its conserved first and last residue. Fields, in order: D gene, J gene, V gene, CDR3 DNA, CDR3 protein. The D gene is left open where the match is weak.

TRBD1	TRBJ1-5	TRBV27	TGTGCCAGCAGCGGGGGTGGGACAGGGATCAATCAGCCCCAGCATTTT	CASSGGGTGINQPQHF
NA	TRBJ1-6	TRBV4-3	TGCGCCAGCAGCCACTACAGCTCCTATAATTCACCCCTCCACTTT	CASSHYSSYNSPLHF
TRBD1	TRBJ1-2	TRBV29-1	TGCAGCGGCACAGGGGGCAACTATGGCTACACCTTC	CSGTGGNYGYTF
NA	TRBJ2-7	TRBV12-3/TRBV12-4	TGTGCCAGCAGTTCGAGGATGGGCGAGCAGTACTTC	CASSSRMGEQYF
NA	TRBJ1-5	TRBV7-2	TGTGCCAGCAGCTTCCGAGAGGGCGGCCGATTTAGCAATCAGCCCCAGCATTTT	CASSFREGGRFSNQPQHF
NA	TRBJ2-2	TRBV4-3	TGCGCCAGCAGCCAAGAGACAGTGAACACCGGGGAGCTGTTTTTT	CASSQETVNTGELFF
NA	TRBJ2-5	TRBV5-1	TGCGCCAGCAGCGAAGAGGGGGTCGAGACCCAGTACTTC	CASSEEGVETQYF
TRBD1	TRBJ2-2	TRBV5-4	TGTGCCAGCAGCCGTACAGGGGGCGGGGACACCGGGGAGCTGTTTTTT	CASSRTGGGDTGELFF
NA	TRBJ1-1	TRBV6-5	TGTGCCAGCAGTTACGCTGCAGGATGGGACACTGAAGCTTTCTTT	CASSYAAGWDTEAFF
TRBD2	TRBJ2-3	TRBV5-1	TGCGCCAGCAGCTTTGGTAGCGGGGGGCCCCCCACAGATACGCAGTATTTT	CASSFGSGGPPTDTQYF
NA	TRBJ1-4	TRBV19	TGTGCCAGTAGTATTGGAAGTTCCAGGCAAACTAATGAAAAACTGTTTTTT	CASSIGSSRQTNEKLFF
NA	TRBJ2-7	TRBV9	TGTGCCAGCAGCGTAGCAGGGTGGAGCTCCTACGAGCAGTACTTC	CASSVAGWSSYEQYF